This T cell receptor beta chain was captured by sequencing in a study of cytomegalovirus exposure and HLA in healthy donors. Notes on the study in general: Reports state that TCR beta sequences accurately predicted most subjects' HLA-A and HLA-B alleles. It was confirmed in vitro that a few of the CMV-associated chains were specific for CMV antigens.

The CDR3 totals 19 residues. V gave up 7 bases and J gave up 1 base; unmatched junction bases: 16. Germline CDR1 is LNHDA and CDR2 is SQIVND (reference sequence). About this clone: No antigen is known for it.

PCR primers comprised 60 Vbeta and 13 Jbeta primers. The method was immunoSEQ multiplex PCR; TCRdb's version includes in-frame clones alone and lacks a portion of them. There are 65,000 to 90,000 clones in the sample; 86% occur only once, and 2% lies in the top ten. The V and J genes are TRBV19 and TRBJ1-5; 10 bases align to TRBD1. The receptor was derived from a woman younger than 45 in good health and CMV-seronegative. Sequenced input: PBMCs. The CDR3 sequence is CASTSLQGTGVRSNQPQHF. CDR3 sequence (DNA): TGTGCCAGTACCTCCCTCCAGGGGACAGGGGTAAGGAGCAATCAGCCCCAGCATTTT.